A selection of T cell receptor beta chains follows, all from one sample in a study of cytomegalovirus exposure and HLA in healthy donors. Generated by immunoSEQ multiplex PCR, the TCRdb table keeps only in-frame clones and is missing some. Among some 110,000 clones, roughly 71% were seen once, and the ten largest hold around 2.7%. The sample consisted of PBMCs. These receptor sequences come from a male donor in good health and CMV-seropositive. Each CDR3 is given with its conserved first and last residue. The D gene is left open where the match is weak. The listing skips clone size in some rows; elsewhere it reads once, few, many or a size class.

j_gene: TRBJ1-1; d_gene: -; abundance: -; v_gene: TRBV10-3; CDR3aa: CAISAGTTLNTEAFF; CDR3nt: TGTGCCATCAGTGCCGGGACAACTTTGAACACTGAAGCTTTCTTT
j_gene: TRBJ1-5; d_gene: TRBD1; abundance: -; v_gene: TRBV28; CDR3aa: CASSFKVGMASGGQPQHF; CDR3nt: TGTGCCAGCAGTTTTAAGGTGGGGATGGCCTCAGGGGGCCAGCCCCAGCATTTT
j_gene: TRBJ2-2; d_gene: -; abundance: few; v_gene: TRBV14; CDR3aa: CASSHFRSHTGELFF; CDR3nt: TGTGCCAGCAGCCATTTTAGATCCCACACCGGGGAGCTGTTTTTT
j_gene: TRBJ2-1; d_gene: -; abundance: -; v_gene: TRBV7-9; CDR3aa: CASSLTGHEQFF; CDR3nt: TGTGCCAGCAGCTTAACAGGCCATGAGCAGTTCTTC
j_gene: TRBJ1-1; d_gene: -; abundance: -; v_gene: TRBV28; CDR3aa: CASSFLPRETEAFF; CDR3nt: TGTGCCAGCAGTTTCCTCCCGCGGGAGACTGAAGCTTTCTTT
j_gene: TRBJ1-2; d_gene: -; abundance: -; v_gene: TRBV10-3; CDR3aa: CAISDGLLGNYGYTF; CDR3nt: TGTGCCATCAGTGACGGCCTCCTAGGAAACTATGGCTACACCTTC
j_gene: TRBJ2-1; d_gene: -; abundance: -; v_gene: TRBV29-1; CDR3aa: CSVEDPSRSSYNEQFF; CDR3nt: TGCAGCGTTGAAGATCCATCCCGTAGCTCCTACAATGAGCAGTTCTTC
j_gene: TRBJ1-5; d_gene: TRBD1; abundance: -; v_gene: TRBV18; CDR3aa: CASSPGTGGGTHDQPQHF; CDR3nt: TGTGCCAGCTCACCAGGGACAGGGGGCGGCACGCATGATCAGCCCCAGCATTTT
j_gene: TRBJ2-7; d_gene: TRBD1; abundance: -; v_gene: TRBV27; CDR3aa: CASSPGQGRGEQYF; CDR3nt: TGTGCCAGCAGTCCGGGACAGGGGAGGGGCGAGCAGTACTTC
j_gene: TRBJ1-4; d_gene: TRBD1; abundance: -; v_gene: TRBV5-1; CDR3aa: CASSKTWDRPNEKLFF; CDR3nt: TGCGCCAGCAGTAAAACCTGGGACAGACCTAATGAAAAACTGTTTTTT
j_gene: TRBJ1-5; d_gene: -; abundance: -; v_gene: TRBV6-5; CDR3aa: CANRGGFSNQPQHF; CDR3nt: TGTGCCAACAGAGGGGGATTTAGCAATCAGCCCCAGCATTTT
j_gene: TRBJ2-1; d_gene: TRBD2; abundance: once; v_gene: TRBV4-3; CDR3aa: CASSLSRTSFSYNEQFF; CDR3nt: TGCGCCAGCAGCCTATCCCGGACTAGCTTCTCTTACAATGAGCAGTTCTTC
j_gene: TRBJ2-1; d_gene: TRBD2; abundance: -; v_gene: TRBV4-3; CDR3aa: CASSRLAGRTYNEQFF; CDR3nt: TGCGCCAGCAGCCGACTAGCGGGCCGGACCTACAATGAGCAGTTCTTC
j_gene: TRBJ2-1; d_gene: TRBD2; abundance: -; v_gene: TRBV28; CDR3aa: CASRPGLAIIENEQFF; CDR3nt: TGTGCCAGCAGACCTGGACTAGCTATAATTGAGAATGAGCAGTTCTTC
j_gene: TRBJ1-2; d_gene: TRBD1; abundance: -; v_gene: TRBV5-4; CDR3aa: CASSSGGGQGGYGYTF; CDR3nt: TGTGCCAGCAGCTCTGGGGGAGGACAGGGCGGGTATGGCTACACCTTC
j_gene: TRBJ2-2; d_gene: TRBD2; abundance: -; v_gene: TRBV29-1; CDR3aa: CSVEFSGGVGTGELFF; CDR3nt: TGCAGCGTTGAGTTTAGCGGGGGGGTAGGCACCGGGGAGCTGTTTTTT
j_gene: TRBJ1-6; d_gene: -; abundance: few; v_gene: TRBV7-2; CDR3aa: CASSSIGVSYNSPLHF; CDR3nt: TGTGCCAGCAGCTCGATAGGGGTCTCCTATAATTCACCCCTCCACTTT
j_gene: TRBJ1-5; d_gene: TRBD1; abundance: once; v_gene: TRBV4-2; CDR3aa: CASSQERGQGYSNQPQHF; CDR3nt: TGTGCCAGCAGCCAAGAGAGGGGACAGGGGTATAGCAATCAGCCCCAGCATTTT
j_gene: TRBJ1-1; d_gene: -; abundance: -; v_gene: TRBV30; CDR3aa: CAWGGQPNTEAFF; CDR3nt: TGTGCCTGGGGCGGACAGCCGAACACTGAAGCTTTCTTT
j_gene: TRBJ1-5; d_gene: TRBD1; abundance: -; v_gene: TRBV7-2; CDR3aa: CASSLGTGGQQPQHF; CDR3nt: TGTGCCAGCAGCCTAGGGACAGGGGGCCAACAGCCCCAGCATTTT
j_gene: TRBJ2-5; d_gene: TRBD2; abundance: few; v_gene: TRBV7-9; CDR3aa: CASTLTSGGGETQYF; CDR3nt: TGTGCCAGCACCTTGACTAGCGGGGGCGGAGAGACCCAGTACTTC
j_gene: TRBJ2-1; d_gene: TRBD2; abundance: -; v_gene: TRBV7-2; CDR3aa: CASSAGLALNEQFF; CDR3nt: TGTGCCAGCAGCGCGGGACTAGCCCTCAATGAGCAGTTCTTC
j_gene: TRBJ2-5; d_gene: TRBD2; abundance: -; v_gene: TRBV7-3; CDR3aa: CASSLTRTSGKETQYF; CDR3nt: TGTGCCAGCAGCTTAACTCGGACTAGCGGTAAAGAGACCCAGTACTTC
j_gene: TRBJ1-5; d_gene: -; abundance: -; v_gene: TRBV4-1; CDR3aa: CASSPMSDQPQHF; CDR3nt: TGCGCCAGCAGCCCGATGAGTGATCAGCCCCAGCATTTT
j_gene: TRBJ2-3; d_gene: TRBD2; abundance: -; v_gene: TRBV13; CDR3aa: CASSLGGLAGVADTQYF; CDR3nt: TGTGCCAGCAGCTTAGGCGGACTAGCGGGAGTTGCAGATACGCAGTATTTT
j_gene: TRBJ2-5; d_gene: -; abundance: -; v_gene: TRBV7-8; CDR3aa: CASSLTPPLQETQYF; CDR3nt: TGTGCCAGCAGCTTAACTCCTCCCCTCCAAGAGACCCAGTACTTC